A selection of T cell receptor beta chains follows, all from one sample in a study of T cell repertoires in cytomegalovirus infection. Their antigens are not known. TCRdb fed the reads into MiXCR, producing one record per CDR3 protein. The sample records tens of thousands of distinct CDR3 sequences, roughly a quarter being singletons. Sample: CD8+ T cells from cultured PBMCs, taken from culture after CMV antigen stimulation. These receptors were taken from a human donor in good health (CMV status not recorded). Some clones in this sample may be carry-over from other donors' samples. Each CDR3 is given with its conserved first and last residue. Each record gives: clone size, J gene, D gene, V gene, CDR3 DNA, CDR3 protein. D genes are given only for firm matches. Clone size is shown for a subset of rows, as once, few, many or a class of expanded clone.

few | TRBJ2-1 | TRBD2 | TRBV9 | TGTGCCAGCAGCTCCCGGGGGGGCTCCTACAATGAGCAGTTCTTC | CASSSRGGSYNEQFF
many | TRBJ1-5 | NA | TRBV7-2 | TGTGCCAGCAGCTTAAGACAGATCAATCAGCCCCAGCATTTT | CASSLRQINQPQHF
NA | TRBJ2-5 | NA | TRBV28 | TGTGCCAGCAGTTTAAAGGGGTCGGGGCAAGAGACCCAGTACTTC | CASSLKGSGQETQYF
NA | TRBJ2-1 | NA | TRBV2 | TGTGCCAGCAGTGACGACGGGGTGGGGTACAATGAGCAGTTCTTC | CASSDDGVGYNEQFF
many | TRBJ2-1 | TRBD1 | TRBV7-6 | TGTGCCAGCAGCTTTCGACAGGGGAATGAGCAGTTCTTC | CASSFRQGNEQFF
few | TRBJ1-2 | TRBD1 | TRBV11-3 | TGTGCCAGCAGCCCAACGACAGGGCCCTATGGCTACACCTTC | CASSPTTGPYGYTF
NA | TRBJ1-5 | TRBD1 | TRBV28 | TGTGCCAGCAGTATTTCGGGGACAGGGCAGCCCCAGCATTTT | CASSISGTGQPQHF
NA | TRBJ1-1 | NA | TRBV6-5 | TGTGCCAGCAGTAGCTCAGGAACGGACACTGAAGCTTTCTTT | CASSSSGTDTEAFF
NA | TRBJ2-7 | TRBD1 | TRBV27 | TGTGCCAGCAGTTTGGTCAGGGGGCGGAACACCTACGAGCAGTACTTC | CASSLVRGRNTYEQYF
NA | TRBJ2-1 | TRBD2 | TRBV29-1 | TGCAGCGTTGAAAGGACTAGCGGCACCTACAATGAGCAGTTCTTC | CSVERTSGTYNEQFF
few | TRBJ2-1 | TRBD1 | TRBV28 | TGTGCCAGCAGTTTATCTTTCGGGTGGACCGGGACAGGGGTCCCCGTTTTTGAGCAGTTCTTC | CASSLSFGWTGTGVPVFEQFF
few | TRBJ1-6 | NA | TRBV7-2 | TGTGCCAGCAGCACTAACGGGGGTAAGAATTCACCCCTCCACTTT | CASSTNGGKNSPLHF
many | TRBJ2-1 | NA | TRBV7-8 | TGTGCCAGCAGCTTGGCGGCTAGTGACAATGAGCAGTTCTTC | CASSLAASDNEQFF
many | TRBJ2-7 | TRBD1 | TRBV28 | TGTGCCAGCAGACTACAGGGGGCTCAAAGAAACGAGCAGTACTTC | CASRLQGAQRNEQYF
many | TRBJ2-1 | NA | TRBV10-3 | TGTGCCATCAGTGAAGCTGGAAGCTCCTACAATGAGCAGTTCTTC | CAISEAGSSYNEQFF
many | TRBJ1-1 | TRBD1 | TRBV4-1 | TGCGCCAGCAGCCCCAAACAGGGGGCCACTGAAGCTTTCTTT | CASSPKQGATEAFF
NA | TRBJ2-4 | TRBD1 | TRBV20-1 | TGCAGTGCTATCGACAGGGTAACCAAAAACATTCAGTACTTC | CSAIDRVTKNIQYF
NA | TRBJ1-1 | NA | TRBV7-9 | TGTGCCAGCAGTTCGGACAGCTACACTGAAGCTTTCTTT | CASSSDSYTEAFF
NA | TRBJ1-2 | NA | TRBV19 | TGTGCCAGTAGTCCCCGCCTCGGACATCCCGCTGGCTACACCTTC | CASSPRLGHPAGYTF
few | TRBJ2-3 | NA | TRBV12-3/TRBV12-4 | TGTGCCAGCAGGTCCCAGACGGGGCGTACAGATACGCAGTATTTT | CASRSQTGRTDTQYF
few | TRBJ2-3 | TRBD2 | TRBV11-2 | TGTGCCAGCAGCTCCGGTCCGGGAGGAGACACAGATACGCAGTATTTT | CASSSGPGGDTDTQYF
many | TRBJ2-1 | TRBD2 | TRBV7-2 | TGTGCCAGCAGCCGGGGGGAGCCCGCCGTGCGCCCAAATGAGCAGTTCTTC | CASSRGEPAVRPNEQFF
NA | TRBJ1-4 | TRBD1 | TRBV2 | TGTGCCAGCAGTGAAATCCGGGACAGGGCAACTAATGAAAAACTGTTTTTT | CASSEIRDRATNEKLFF
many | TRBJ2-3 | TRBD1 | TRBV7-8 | TGTGCCAGCAGCTTAGGCCGCGGGACAGGGGGCACAGATACGCAGTATTTT | CASSLGRGTGGTDTQYF
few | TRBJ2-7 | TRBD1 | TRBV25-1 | TGTGCCAGCAGTTGGACAGGGGTCGAGCAGTACTTC | CASSWTGVEQYF
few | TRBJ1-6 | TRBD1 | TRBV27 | TGTGCCAGCGGAAAACAGGGGTATAATTCACCCCTCCACTTT | CASGKQGYNSPLHF
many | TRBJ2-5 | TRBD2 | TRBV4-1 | TGCGCCAGCAGCCAAGGACTAGCGGGGGAGGAGACCCAGTACTTC | CASSQGLAGEETQYF
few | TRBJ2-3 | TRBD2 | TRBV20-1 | TGCAGTGCTAGAGAATCCTTAGCGGGGGGGCGAAGAACGCAGTATTTT | CSARESLAGGRRTQYF
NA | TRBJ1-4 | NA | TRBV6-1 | TGTGCCAGCAGCTACGACGGATTCAATGAAAAACTGTTTTTT | CASSYDGFNEKLFF
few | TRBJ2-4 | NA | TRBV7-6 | TGTGCCAGCAGCCCTGTTCGCGGGGAGGGGGCCTACATTCAGTACTTC | CASSPVRGEGAYIQYF
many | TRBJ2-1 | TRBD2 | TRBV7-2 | TGTGCCAGCAGCGTTCTAGCGGCCTCCTACAATGAGCAGTTCTTC | CASSVLAASYNEQFF
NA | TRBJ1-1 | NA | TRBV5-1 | TGCGCCAGCTGGGGGGGGGGAAACACTGAAGCTTTCTTT | CASWGGGNTEAFF
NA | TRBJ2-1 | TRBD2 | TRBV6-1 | TGTGCCACCAGGACTAGCAGGGATGAGCAGTTCTTC | CATRTSRDEQFF
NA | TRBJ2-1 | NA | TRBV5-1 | TGCGCCAGCAGCTTGGCGGCGGTGTCGGATGAGCAGTTCTTC | CASSLAAVSDEQFF
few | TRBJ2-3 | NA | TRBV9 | TGTGCCAGCAGCGCGGACAGCCGACGAGATACGCAGTATTTT | CASSADSRRDTQYF
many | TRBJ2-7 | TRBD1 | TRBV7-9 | TGTGCCAGCAGCTCCCCCGACTCGACAGGGTCCAGATTCGAATTCTACGAGCAGTACTTC | CASSSPDSTGSRFEFYEQYF
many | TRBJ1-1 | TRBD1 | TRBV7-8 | TGTGCCAGCAGCTCGGGACAGGGGGCCCCTGAAGCTTTCTTT | CASSSGQGAPEAFF
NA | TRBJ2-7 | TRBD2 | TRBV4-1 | TGCGCCAGCAGCCAAGATAGCGGGGGCTACGAGCAGTACTTC | CASSQDSGGYEQYF
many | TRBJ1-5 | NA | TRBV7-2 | TGTGCCAGCAGCTATAGCAATCAGCCCCAGCATTTT | CASSYSNQPQHF
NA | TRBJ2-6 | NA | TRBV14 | TGTGCCAGCAGCCAATACGTTGCCGCCTCTGGGGCCAACGTCCTGACTTTC | CASSQYVAASGANVLTF
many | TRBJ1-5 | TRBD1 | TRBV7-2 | TGTGCCAGCAGCTCGGGGACAGGGGTTGGCAATCAGCCCCAGCATTTT | CASSSGTGVGNQPQHF
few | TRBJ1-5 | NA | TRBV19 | TGTGCCAGTAGTATAAGTCAGTTTTCAAATCAGCCCCAGCATTTT | CASSISQFSNQPQHF
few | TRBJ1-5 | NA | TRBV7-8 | TGTGCCAGCAGCTTTTTAGGGACTAGCAATCAGCCCCAGCATTTT | CASSFLGTSNQPQHF
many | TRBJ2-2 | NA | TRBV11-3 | TGTGCCAGCAGCCCATGGTCCGGGGAGCTGTTTTTT | CASSPWSGELFF
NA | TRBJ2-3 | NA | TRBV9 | TGTGCCAGCAGCGGTAGCGGCACAGATACGCAGTATTTT | CASSGSGTDTQYF